This T cell receptor (beta chain) stems from a study of human T cells and chemical hapten exposure. Study background: Patients received weekly diphenylcyclopropenone doses to the scalp throughout the roughly 24-week study.

Time point denoted: pre-sensitization, week 0. Treatment: therapeutic diphenylcyclopropenone sensitization with weekly scalp DPC. The total RNA was obtained from whole blood that was not fractionated. A few counts support this clonotype. J was trimmed by 4 bases and V by 3 bases; bases with no gene match: 12. The CDR3 extends over 16 amino acids. Germline CDR1 and CDR2: MNHEY and SVGEGT. TCRdb re-called the RACE reads through MiXCR, storing one row per CDR3 protein. The sample includes approximately 50,000 distinct CDR3 sequences, roughly a tenth seen only once; the top ten take 9.5% to 10%. This sequence was found in a woman aged 30 to 39 with alopecia areata. Some clones in this sample may be carry-over from other donors' samples. The specimen was whole blood, collected in connection with sensitization to the hapten diphenylcyclopropenone (DPC). This sequence joins TRBV6-2 or TRBV6-3 and TRBJ2-7, with 7 bases lining up with TRBD2. CDR3 DNA sequence: TGTGCCAGCAGTTATAGAGCGGGGTCTCCTCCGTACGAGCAGTACTTC. It specifies CASSYRAGSPPYEQYF.